In its sample, the clone carrying this T cell receptor beta chain was seen a few times. This sample stems from a study of blood T cell repertoires in COVID-19. Method: immunoSEQ multiplex PCR; TCRdb's copy keeps in-frame clones and lacks some. The sample lists over 150,000 clones, around nine tenths occurring once. CDR1 and CDR2 (germline): LGHNA, YNFKEQ. Trimming took off 0 bases at V and 2 bases at J, with 20 bases between the two ends. This CDR3 is built from 18 residues. V and J are TRBV4-2 and TRBJ2-7, with a possible D match to TRBD1 (5 bases). The TCR was taken from a man aged 50 or older with COVID-19, enrolled during active disease. What was sequenced was peripheral blood. The CDR3 DNA reads TGTGCCAGCAGCCAAGATCTAGGGGCTGGCGAATTCCCCTACGAGCAGTACTTC. Protein sequence: CASSQDLGAGEFPYEQYF.